Shown below are 27 T cell receptor beta chains from a single sample sequenced in a study of blood T cell repertoires in COVID-19. Assay: immunoSEQ multiplex PCR; the TCRdb copy retains only in-frame clones and omits some. The sample has about 300,000 clones, nearly 90% seen once; the top ten hold approximately 5%. Sequenced: PBMCs or T cells enriched from blood (not recorded which). These receptors all stem from a woman younger than 45 who had recovered from COVID-19.

The chain employs TRBV5-1 and TRBJ2-1, with TRBD2 as a possible D gene (6 bases). The CDR3 length is 14 residues. Germline V gene sequence: CDR1 SGHRS, CDR2 YFSETQ. V was clipped by 4 bases and J by 6 bases, with 14 bases between them. The CDR3 region is CASSVGLLGNEQFF. The CDR3 DNA follows: TGCGCCAGCAGCGTGGGACTGCTTGGCAATGAGCAGTTCTTC.

The CDR3 sequence: CASSTASGGSYEQYF. In DNA, the CDR3 is TGTGCCAGTAGTACCGCAAGCGGGGGCTCCTACGAGCAGTACTTC. This chain joins TRBV19 and TRBJ2-7; 8 bases are shared with TRBD2. The V segment lost 4 bases and the J segment 0 bases; nucleotides outside the gene matches: 5. The CDR3 is 15 residues long. Germline CDR1 LNHDA, CDR2 SQIVND (reference sequence).

For the CDR3, the DNA is TGTGCCAGCAGCCCCCCCGGTTCCTACGAGCAGTACTTC. The encoded protein is CASSPPGSYEQYF. This chain uses TRBV7-9 with TRBJ2-7; D ambiguous. Trimming stripped 5 bases from V and 1 base from J, with 9 bases between. The germline V gene encodes CDR1 SEHNR and CDR2 FQNEAQ (reference sequence). The CDR3 loop spans 13 amino acids.

This clone was counted once. The sample holds other DNA sequences that translate to the same CDR3. CDR3 region: CASSLDGNSPLHF. DNA for the CDR3: TGTGCCAGCAGCTTAGACGGGAATTCACCCCTCCACTTT. The rearrangement links TRBV7-9 to TRBJ1-6, with D uncertain. In germline, CDR1 is SEHNR, CDR2 FQNEAQ (reference sequence). This CDR3 spans 13 amino acids. V was trimmed by 1 base and J by 7 bases, leaving 5 bases between them. The entire variable domain, with the rest obtained from reference TRBV7-9 and TRBJ1-6, is as follows: DTGVSQNPRHKITKRGQNVTFRCDPISEHNRLYWYRQTLGQGPEFLTYFQNEAQLEKSRLLSDRFSAERPKGSFSTLEIQRTEQGDSAMYLCASSLDGNSPLHFGNGTRLTVT.

The genes are TRBV14 and TRBJ1-2; maybe TRBD1 (5 bases). V was shortened by 0 bases and J by 5 bases, with 10 bases between the two germline ends. The germline V gene encodes CDR1 SGHDN and CDR2 FVKESK. There are 14 residues in the CDR3. CDR3 bases: TGTGCCAGCAGCCAAGATCAGCAGGGATATGGCTACACCTTC. Translated, it gives CASSQDQQGYGYTF.

The chain couples TRBV2 to TRBJ1-1; 9 nucleotides align to TRBD1. The CDR3 loop spans 14 amino acids. Germline V CDR1 and CDR2: SNHLY, FYNNEI. With V trimmed by 6 bases and J by 2 bases, 4 bases remained unmatched. Here the CDR3 DNA reads TGTGCCAGCAGGGGGACAGGGTCCAACACTGAAGCTTTCTTT. Translated, it gives CASRGTGSNTEAFF. Using reference TRBV2 and TRBJ1-1 for the parts outside the CDR3, the full variable domain is EPEVTQTPSHQVTQMGQEVILRCVPISNHLYFYWYRQILGQKVEFLVSFYNNEISEKSEIFDDQFSVERPDGSNFTLKIRSTKLEDSAMYFCASRGTGSNTEAFFGQGTRLTVV.

This rearrangement joins TRBV30 to TRBJ2-4; 13 bases are shared with TRBD2. CDR1 is GTSNPN and CDR2 is SVGIG in the germline V gene (reference sequence). The junction had 5 bases not matched to a gene; V was cut back by 3 bases and J by 9 bases. This CDR3 region has 14 residues. In DNA, the CDR3 is TGTGCCTGGAGGGGGACTAGCGGGGTGGGCATTCAGTACTTC. Encoded protein: CAWRGTSGVGIQYF.

The count of this clone is one. The gene calls are TRBV7-9 and TRBJ1-3; 9 bases agree with TRBD1. V was pared by 5 bases and J by 4 bases, with 6 bases of the junction left unmatched. From germline, CDR1 is SEHNR and CDR2 FQNEAQ (reference sequence). The CDR3 runs to 15 residues. For the CDR3, the DNA is TGTGCCAGCAGCCAGACAGGGGGGTTCGGAAACACCATATATTTT. Translated, it gives CASSQTGGFGNTIYF.

CDR3 residues: CASSVGEGILSYEQYF. The CDR3, as DNA: TGTGCCAGCAGCGTAGGCGAGGGCATCCTCTCCTACGAGCAGTACTTC. V gene TRBV9 combines with J gene TRBJ2-7; tentatively, D is TRBD2 (5 bases). This CDR3 has 16 residues. CDR1 and CDR2 from the germline V gene are SGDLS and YYNGEE. Trimming left V 0 bases short and J 0 bases short, with 13 bases between. The complete variable domain, with remaining parts taken from reference TRBV9 and TRBJ2-7, reads DSGVTQTPKHLITATGQRVTLRCSPRSGDLSVYWYQQSLDQGLQFLIQYYNGEERAKGNILERFSAQQFPDLHSELNLSSLELGDSALYFCASSVGEGILSYEQYFGPGTRLTVT.

J is TRBJ1-4 and V is TRBV5-4, with 8 bases matching TRBD1. The germline gives CDR1 SGHNT, CDR2 YYREEE (reference sequence). The CDR3 has 14 residues. J gave up 8 bases and V 4 bases, and 7 bases lay outside the gene matches. Written as DNA, the CDR3 is TGTGCCAGCAGCGTGACAGGGGCTAGCGAAAAACTGTTTTTT. This translates into CASSVTGASEKLFF.

This clone is a singleton in its sample. The CDR3 is CASSPMDRAANTEAFF. The CDR3 DNA sequence: TGCGCCAGCAGCCCAATGGACAGGGCTGCGAACACTGAAGCTTTCTTT. This chain connects TRBV5-1 to TRBJ1-1, with 8 bases aligning to TRBD1. V shed 4 bases, J shed 1 base, and the junction held 9 bases outside the gene matches. The germline CDR1 and CDR2 sequences are SGHRS and YFSETQ. The CDR3 runs to 16 residues.

This clone has a single count. The chain uses TRBV5-4 and TRBJ1-6, with D perhaps matching TRBD1 (5 bases). V was clipped by 3 bases and J by 9 bases, with 13 bases between them. CDR1 and CDR2 (germline): SGHNT, YYREEE (reference sequence). The CDR3 runs to 14 residues. The CDR3 DNA follows: TGTGCCAGCAGCTCCCGGACACCCGGTTCACCCCTCCACTTT. It is translated as CASSSRTPGSPLHF.

The V call is TRBV29-1, the J call TRBJ2-3, with unresolved D. Trimming left V 7 bases short and J 0 bases short, with 11 bases between. Germline V lookup: CDR1 SQVTM, CDR2 ANQGSEA. This CDR3 contains 13 residues. The CDR3 sequence is CSGGGASTDTQYF. The CDR3 nucleotides read TGCAGCGGTGGCGGTGCTAGCACAGATACGCAGTATTTT.

This clone was seen once. CDR3 nucleotides: TGCGCCAGCAGCTTGGTAACGGGGGTCGGCTATGGCTACACCTTC. Amino acids: CASSLVTGVGYGYTF. The genes are TRBV5-1 and TRBJ1-2; weak D call: TRBD1 (5 bases). Per germline, CDR1 SGHRS and CDR2 YFSETQ. The CDR3 extends over 15 amino acids. V shed 0 bases and J shed 4 bases, with 13 bases lying between them.

DNA of the CDR3: TGTGCCAGCAGCCAGAACACCGGGGAGCTGTTTTTT. This encodes CASSQNTGELFF. This rearrangement joins TRBV5-6 to TRBJ2-2; D is uncertain. From germline, CDR1 is SGHDT and CDR2 YYEEEE. The V end was cut by 4 bases, the J end by 1 base, with 2 bases between. The CDR3 consists of 12 residues. Combining the CDR3 with reference TRBV5-6 and TRBJ2-2 gives the whole variable domain DAGVTQSPTHLIKTRGQQVTLRCSPKSGHDTVSWYQQALGQGPQFIFQYYEEEERQRGNFPDRFSGHQFPNYSSELNVNALLLGDSALYLCASSQNTGELFFGEGSRLTVL.

This sequence joins TRBV18 and TRBJ1-1; no firm D call. This CDR3 is built from 14 residues. From germline, CDR1 is KGHSH and CDR2 LQKENI. V lost 0 bases to trimming and J lost 0 bases, with 5 bases between them. The CDR3 nucleotides are TGTGCCAGCTCACCACCATCCATGAACACTGAAGCTTTCTTT. Translation gives CASSPPSMNTEAFF.

This rearrangement joins TRBV29-1 to TRBJ2-7, with D perhaps matching TRBD1 (5 bases). Trimming stripped 4 bases from V and 3 bases from J, with 16 bases between. The germline CDR1 and CDR2 sequences are SQVTM and ANQGSEA. The CDR3 has 14 residues. CDR3 in DNA: TGCAGCGTTGTTGGGGCAGAAAGCCTCTACGAGCAGTACTTC. It yields the protein CSVVGAESLYEQYF.

The chain recombines TRBV30 with TRBJ2-1, with a possible D match to TRBD1 (5 bases). CDR3 length: 12 residues. Trimming took 3 bases from V and 7 from J, leaving 10 bases between them. Germline V lookup: CDR1 GTSNPN, CDR2 SVGIG (reference sequence). Written as DNA, the CDR3 is TGTGCCTGGAGGGGGCTGGTGAATGAGCAGTTCTTC. It is translated as CAWRGLVNEQFF.

The chain uses TRBV6-6 and TRBJ1-2, with 9 bases fitting TRBD1. Germline CDR1 and CDR2: MNHNY and SVGAGI (reference sequence). With 5 bases clipped from V and 4 bases from J, the junction kept 17 bases outside the gene matches. The CDR3 is 18 residues long. The CDR3 DNA reads as TGTGCCAGCAGTCGGATCGGGACAGGGAGGGCCCTAGGCTATGGCTACACCTTC. Translating it yields CASSRIGTGRALGYGYTF.

The rearrangement joins TRBV7-2 to TRBJ1-4; TRBD1 is a possible D gene (5 bases). Deletions cut 8 bases from V and 8 bases from J, with 12 bases between. Per the germline V gene, CDR1 is SGHTA and CDR2 is FQGNSA. The CDR3 has 12 amino acids. DNA of the CDR3: TGTGCCAGCTCGCCCGGGGGGGAAAAACTGTTTTTT. Translated: CASSPGGEKLFF. Based on the CDR3 plus reference TRBV7-2 and TRBJ1-4, the full variable domain is GAGVSQSPSNKVTEKGKDVELRCDPISGHTALYWYRQSLGQGLEFLIYFQGNSAPDKSGLPSDRFSAERTGGSVSTLTIQRTQQEDSAVYLCASSPGGEKLFFGSGTQLSVL.

The CDR3 DNA is TGTGCCAGCAGCCCGACAGGGGCGACTTCGTCTCAGCCCCAGCATTTT. Translated: CASSPTGATSSQPQHF. J is TRBJ1-5 and V is TRBV9; 8 nucleotides agree with TRBD1. V gave up 4 bases and J gave up 6 bases; unmatched junction bases: 12. CDR1 and CDR2 from the germline V gene are SGDLS and YYNGEE. The CDR3 loop spans 16 amino acids.

The chain joins TRBV4-3 to TRBJ1-1; TRBD1 aligns across 9 bases. Germline V gives CDR1 LGHNA, CDR2 YSLEER. V was clipped by 4 bases and J by 0 bases; unmatched bases: 0. The CDR3 runs 14 residues. CDR3 region: CASSRDRVNTEAFF. The CDR3 bases are TGCGCCAGCAGCCGGGACAGGGTGAACACTGAAGCTTTCTTT.

V usage is TRBV6-1 and J usage is TRBJ1-2; 9 nucleotides match TRBD1. Germline V gives CDR1 MNHNS, CDR2 SASEGT. This CDR3 has 14 residues. V dropped 1 base and J dropped 5; count of bases not matched to a gene: 2. The DNA of the CDR3 is TGTGCCAGCAGTGAAGGAGGACAGGGGTATGGCTACACCTTC. Translation: CASSEGGQGYGYTF.

This clone was observed once. This chain connects TRBV19 to TRBJ1-2, with 8 nucleotides matching TRBD1. Trimming at V came to 5 bases and at J to 7 bases, leaving 9 bases not matched to a gene. The CDR3 contains 14 residues. CDR1 is LNHDA and CDR2 is SQIVND in the germline V gene (reference sequence). CDR3 protein: CASSLMTGVGGYTF. CDR3 nucleotide sequence: TGTGCCAGTAGTTTGATGACAGGGGTCGGTGGCTACACCTTC. The full variable domain, completed using reference TRBV19 and TRBJ1-2, is DGGITQSPKYLFRKEGQNVTLSCEQNLNHDAMYWYRQDPGQGLRLIYYSQIVNDFQKGDIAEGYSVSREKKESFPLTVTSAQKNPTAFYLCASSLMTGVGGYTFGSGTRLTVV.

V is TRBV4-1 and J is TRBJ1-2, with 7 bases lining up with TRBD1. Losses at the gene ends were 2 bases for V and 8 bases for J; bases not matched to a gene: 11. This CDR3 has 15 amino acids. Germline CDR1 and CDR2: MGHRA and YSYEKL. In DNA, the CDR3 is TGCGCCAGCAGCCAACCGACAGGGCGCCTCTCGGGCTACACCTTC. Protein sequence: CASSQPTGRLSGYTF.

This clone occurred once. This chain links TRBV6-1 with TRBJ1-1, with D maybe TRBD1 (5 bases). Between the trimmed V and J ends, which lost 2 bases and 10 bases, there was a span of 17 bases. The CDR3 extends over 14 amino acids. Germline loops: CDR1 MNHNS, CDR2 SASEGT. The CDR3 coding sequence is TGTGCCAGCAGTGAAATCTGGGGGGGTACGGGAGCTTTCTTT. Residues: CASSEIWGGTGAFF.

V is TRBV7-2 and J is TRBJ1-5; D may be TRBD1 (5 bases). The CDR3 consists of 15 residues. Germline V gene lookup returns CDR1 SGHTA and CDR2 FQGNSA. Trimming stripped 2 bases from V and 7 bases from J, with 15 bases between. CDR3 sequence: CASSLRQGEGQPQHF. CDR3 DNA sequence: TGTGCCAGCAGCTTACGGCAGGGTGAAGGACAGCCCCAGCATTTT.